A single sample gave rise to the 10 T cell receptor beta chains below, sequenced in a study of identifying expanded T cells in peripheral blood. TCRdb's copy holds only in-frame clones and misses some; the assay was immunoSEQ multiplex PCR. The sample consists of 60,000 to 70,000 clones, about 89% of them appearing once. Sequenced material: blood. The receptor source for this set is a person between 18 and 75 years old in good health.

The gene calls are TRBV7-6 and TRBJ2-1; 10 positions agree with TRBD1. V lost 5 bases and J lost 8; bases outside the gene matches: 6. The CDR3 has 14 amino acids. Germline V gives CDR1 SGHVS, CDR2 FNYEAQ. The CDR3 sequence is CASSPGTGVYEQFF. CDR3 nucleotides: TGTGCCAGCAGCCCCGGGACAGGGGTGTATGAGCAGTTCTTC. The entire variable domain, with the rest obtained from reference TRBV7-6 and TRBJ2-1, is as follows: GAGVSQSPRYKVTKRGQDVALRCDPISGHVSLYWYRQALGQGPEFLTYFNYEAQQDKSGLPNDRFSAERPEGSISTLTIQRTEQRDSAMYRCASSPGTGVYEQFFGPGTRLTVL.

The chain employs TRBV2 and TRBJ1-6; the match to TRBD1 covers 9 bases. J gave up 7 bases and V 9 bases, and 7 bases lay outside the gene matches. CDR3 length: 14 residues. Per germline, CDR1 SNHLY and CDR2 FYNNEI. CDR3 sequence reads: CARTRDRENSPLHF. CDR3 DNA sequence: TGTGCCAGGACCCGGGACAGGGAAAATTCACCCCTCCACTTT.

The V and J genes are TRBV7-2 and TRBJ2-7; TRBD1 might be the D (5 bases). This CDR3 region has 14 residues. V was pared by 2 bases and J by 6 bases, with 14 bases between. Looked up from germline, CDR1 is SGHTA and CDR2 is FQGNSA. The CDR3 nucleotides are TGTGCCAGCAGCTTATCACGTCCGCAGGGCGAGCAGTACTTC. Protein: CASSLSRPQGEQYF. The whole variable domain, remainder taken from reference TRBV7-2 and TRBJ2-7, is GAGVSQSPSNKVTEKGKDVELRCDPISGHTALYWYRQSLGQGLEFLIYFQGNSAPDKSGLPSDRFSAERTGGSVSTLTIQRTQQEDSAVYLCASSLSRPQGEQYFGPGTRLTVT.

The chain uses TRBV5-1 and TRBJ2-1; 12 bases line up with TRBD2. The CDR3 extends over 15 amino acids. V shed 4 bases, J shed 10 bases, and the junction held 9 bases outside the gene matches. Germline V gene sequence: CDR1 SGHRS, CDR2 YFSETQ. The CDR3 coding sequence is TGCGCCAGCAGCCAAGGACTAGCGGGGAGGTCGGAGCAGTTCTTC. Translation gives CASSQGLAGRSEQFF.

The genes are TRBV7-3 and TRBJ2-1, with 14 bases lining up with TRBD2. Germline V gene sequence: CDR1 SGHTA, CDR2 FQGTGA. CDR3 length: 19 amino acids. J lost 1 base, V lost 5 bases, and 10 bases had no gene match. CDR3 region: CASSTRGLAGEGSYNEQFF. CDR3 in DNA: TGTGCCAGCAGCACCCGGGGACTAGCGGGAGAGGGGTCCTACAATGAGCAGTTCTTC.

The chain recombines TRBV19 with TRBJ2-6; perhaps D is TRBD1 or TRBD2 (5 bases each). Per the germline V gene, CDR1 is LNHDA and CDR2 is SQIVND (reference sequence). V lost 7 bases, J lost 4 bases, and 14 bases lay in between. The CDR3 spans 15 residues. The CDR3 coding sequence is TGTGCCAGTACCGCAGGGACGGGCGGGGCCAACGTCCTGACTTTC. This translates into CASTAGTGGANVLTF.

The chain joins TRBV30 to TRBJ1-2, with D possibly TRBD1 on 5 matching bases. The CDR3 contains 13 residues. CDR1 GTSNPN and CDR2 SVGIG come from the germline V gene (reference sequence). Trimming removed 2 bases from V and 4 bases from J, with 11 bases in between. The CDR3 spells CAWSSGTGYGYTF. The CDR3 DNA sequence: TGTGCCTGGAGTTCAGGGACGGGCTATGGCTACACCTTC.

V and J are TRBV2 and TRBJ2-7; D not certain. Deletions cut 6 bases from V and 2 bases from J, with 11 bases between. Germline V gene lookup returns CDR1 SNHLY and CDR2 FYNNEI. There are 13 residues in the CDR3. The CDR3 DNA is TGTGCCAGCAGGCTCGACACCACCTACGAGCAGTACTTC. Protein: CASRLDTTYEQYF.

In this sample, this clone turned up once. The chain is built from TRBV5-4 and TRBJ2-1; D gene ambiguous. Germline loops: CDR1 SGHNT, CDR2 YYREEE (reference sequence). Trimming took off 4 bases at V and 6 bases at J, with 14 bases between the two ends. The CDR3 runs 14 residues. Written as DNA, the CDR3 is TGTGCCAGCAGCGATGGACCCTCCCGCAATGAGCAGTTCTTC. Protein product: CASSDGPSRNEQFF.

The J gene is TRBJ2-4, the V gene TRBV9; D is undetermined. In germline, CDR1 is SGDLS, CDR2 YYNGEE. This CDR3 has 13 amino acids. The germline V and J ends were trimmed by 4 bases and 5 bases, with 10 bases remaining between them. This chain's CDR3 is CASSPSQENIQYF. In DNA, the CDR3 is TGTGCCAGCAGCCCCTCTCAGGAAAACATTCAGTACTTC.